This T cell receptor beta chain originates from a study of monozygotic twins with inflammatory bowel disease. Study-level findings and limits: Inverse Simpson values showed less TCRbeta diversity in IBD patients than in their healthy co-twins. The results supported no single strong signal or clonotype associated with IBD.

From its re-call of the 5' RACE reads, TCRdb lists each CDR3 protein once, without DNA. Recorded for this sample: roughly 330,000 distinct CDR3 sequences. Germline V gene lookup returns CDR1 GTSNPN and CDR2 SVGIG (reference sequence). CDR3 size: 15 residues. A note on this clonotype: Antigen: not known.

Specimen: blood. V gene TRBV30 combines with J gene TRBJ2-7; TCRdb's D call, TRBD1, is unchecked because there is no DNA. The clonotype comes from a human donor with ulcerative colitis or Crohn's disease, or a healthy co-twin of an affected twin (not recorded which). The CDR3 region is CAWSTRDRGSSEQYF.